Presented here are 23 T cell receptor beta chains from one specimen sequenced in a study of blood T cell repertoires in COVID-19. Libraries were prepared by immunoSEQ multiplex PCR; TCRdb keeps only in-frame clonotypes and omits some of them. The table includes more than 300,000 clones, around 86% detected once. The sample comprised peripheral blood. The source is a woman aged 45-59 years with acute or convalescent COVID-19.

Remarks on this clone: A clone one base away is much larger, so this may be a read error. Different DNA sequences within this sample yield the same CDR3. This chain joins TRBV7-6 and TRBJ1-2; TRBD1 might be the D (5 bases). The V and J ends lost 1 base and 4 bases respectively, with 19 bases between them. Germline V CDR1 and CDR2: SGHVS, FNYEAQ. This CDR3 is 17 amino acids long. The CDR3 spells CASSLEGGGVAGYGYTF. The CDR3 region has the DNA TGTGCCAGCAGCTTAGAGGGCGGGGGGGTTGCCGGCTATGGCTACACCTTC.

The rearrangement joins TRBV4-1 to TRBJ1-2; tentative D call: TRBD1 (6 bases). V lost 3 bases and J 0 bases, leaving 11 bases between the germline ends. Germline assignment: CDR1 MGHRA and CDR2 YSYEKL. This CDR3 comprises 15 residues. CDR3 sequence: CASSHLDSPNYGYTF. In DNA, the CDR3 is TGCGCCAGCAGCCACCTGGACAGCCCTAACTATGGCTACACCTTC.

J is TRBJ1-1 and V is TRBV13, with D perhaps matching TRBD1 (5 bases). The CDR3 is 14 amino acids. Trimming took 3 bases from V and 5 from J, leaving 13 bases between them. Germline CDR1 is PRHDT and CDR2 is FYEKMQ (reference sequence). This CDR3 reads CASSLQGRVTEAFF. Here the CDR3 DNA reads TGTGCCAGCAGCTTGCAGGGTCGGGTGACTGAAGCTTTCTTT. Full variable domain (remainder filled in from reference TRBV13 and TRBJ1-1): AAGVIQSPRHLIKEKRETATLKCYPIPRHDTVYWYQQGPGQDPQFLISFYEKMQSDKGSIPDRFSAQQFSDYHSELNMSSLELGDSALYFCASSLQGRVTEAFFGQGTRLTVV.

CDR3 in amino acids: CASSSPSGGRNTIYF. CDR3 DNA: TGTGCCAGCAGTTCGCCCAGCGGGGGCCGAAACACCATATATTTT. V and J are TRBV28 and TRBJ1-3; D perhaps matches TRBD1 (6 bases). In germline, CDR1 is MDHEN, CDR2 SYDVKM. This CDR3 has 15 residues. V shed 4 bases and J shed 5 bases, with 15 bases lying between them.

This chain connects TRBV3-1 (or the pseudogene TRBV3-2) to TRBJ2-7, with 7 nucleotides matching TRBD2. This CDR3 has 14 amino acids. Germline V lookup: CDR1 LGHDT, CDR2 YNNKEL (reference sequence). V dropped 3 bases and J dropped 9; count of bases not matched to a gene: 11. The DNA for the CDR3 is TGTGCCAGCAGCCAGGGCACGACGGGGGGATGGCAGTACTTC. As protein: CASSQGTTGGWQYF.

The chain couples TRBV4-1 to TRBJ1-4; possible D gene TRBD1, 5 bases. Germline CDR1 reads MGHRA; CDR2 reads YSYEKL. Trimming took off 3 bases at V and 8 bases at J, with 13 bases between the two ends. The CDR3 runs to 14 residues. CDR3 DNA sequence: TGCGCCAGCAGCCATGCGGGACGAGGGGAAAAACTGTTTTTT. Amino acid sequence: CASSHAGRGEKLFF.

The chain joins TRBV29-1 to TRBJ2-7, with 13 bases fitting TRBD2. This CDR3 is 14 amino acids long. Looked up from germline, CDR1 is SQVTM and CDR2 is ANQGSEA. V was clipped by 6 bases and J by 4 bases; unmatched bases: 6. The CDR3 bases are TGCAGCGTCGCGGGACTAGCGGGAATATACGAGCAGTACTTC. It yields the protein CSVAGLAGIYEQYF.

The CDR3: CASSHPRPEQFF. The CDR3 nucleotides are TGTGCCAGCAGCCACCCGCGGCCTGAGCAGTTCTTC. The J gene is TRBJ2-1, the V gene TRBV3-1 (or the pseudogene TRBV3-2); D ambiguous. CDR1 is LGHDT, CDR2 YNNKEL, per germline (reference sequence). The CDR3 totals 12 residues. V dropped 3 bases and J dropped 9 bases, with 9 bases sitting between them.

The genes are TRBV5-4 and TRBJ1-2, with TRBD1 matching over 8 bases. The CDR3 has 17 residues. The ends lost 0 bases at V and 0 bases at J; junction bases unmatched: 7. The V gene's germline CDR1 is SGHNT and CDR2 YYREEE (reference sequence). For the CDR3, the DNA is TGTGCCAGCAGCTTGGCCACAGGGGGACCAACTAACTATGGCTACACCTTC. It specifies CASSLATGGPTNYGYTF.

In this sample, this clone turned up a few times. The rearrangement uses TRBV28 and TRBJ2-7, with D tentatively TRBD2 (5 bases). The ends were cut back, 5 bases at V and 5 bases at J, with 19 bases in the middle. Germline CDR1 reads MDHEN; CDR2 reads SYDVKM. This CDR3 is built from 15 residues. CDR3 protein: CASSPRTWGADEQYF. The CDR3 nucleotides are TGTGCCAGCAGTCCCCGGACTTGGGGTGCTGACGAGCAGTACTTC.

The chain uses TRBV18 and TRBJ2-1, with 9 bases that match TRBD2. The CDR3 totals 15 residues. With 6 bases clipped from V and 3 bases from J, the junction kept 6 bases outside the gene matches. Germline V lookup: CDR1 KGHSH, CDR2 LQKENI. The CDR3 DNA is TGTGCCAGCTCCTTCGGGACTAGCAACTACAATGAGCAGTTCTTC. Its translation is CASSFGTSNYNEQFF.

This clone was detected only once. This CDR3 is also generated by other DNA sequences in the sample. The chain carries TRBV19 and TRBJ2-1; the D is unclear. The CDR3 spans 14 residues. Per the germline V gene, CDR1 is LNHDA and CDR2 is SQIVND (reference sequence). V was shortened by 4 bases and J by 0 bases, with 7 bases between the two germline ends. Here the CDR3 DNA reads TGTGCCAGTAGTAAACAGAGCTCCTACAATGAGCAGTTCTTC. Translation: CASSKQSSYNEQFF.

This clone was seen only a few times. J is TRBJ2-2 and V is TRBV6-1, with 12 nucleotides matching TRBD2. The CDR3 sequence is 17 residues long. V lost 2 bases to trimming and J lost 3 bases; unmatched junction nucleotides: 4. Germline assignment: CDR1 MNHNS and CDR2 SASEGT. CDR3 sequence reads: CASSEPRLAGDTGELFF. CDR3 DNA: TGTGCCAGCAGTGAACCGAGACTAGCGGGAGACACCGGGGAGCTGTTTTTT.

This clone was counted once. The V gene is TRBV27, the J gene TRBJ1-5; TRBD1 is a possible D gene (5 bases). V lost 3 bases and J lost 6, with 15 bases in between. The germline V gene encodes CDR1 MNHEY and CDR2 SMNVEV (reference sequence). The CDR3 sequence is 15 residues long. The CDR3 DNA sequence: TGTGCCAGCAGTTTTTCGCGACAGAGTGGTCAGCCCCAGCATTTT. This gives the protein CASSFSRQSGQPQHF.

The rearrangement uses TRBV19 and TRBJ2-2; D is uncertain. The CDR3 contains 12 residues. With 10 bases removed from V and 6 bases from J, the gap between germline ends came to 12 bases. CDR1 is LNHDA and CDR2 is SQIVND in the germline V gene (reference sequence). The CDR3 loop is CATPVQSGELFF. The CDR3 DNA sequence: TGTGCCACCCCAGTTCAGTCCGGGGAGCTGTTTTTT. The full variable domain, its missing parts supplied by reference TRBV19 and TRBJ2-2, is DGGITQSPKYLFRKEGQNVTLSCEQNLNHDAMYWYRQDPGQGLRLIYYSQIVNDFQKGDIAEGYSVSREKKESFPLTVTSAQKNPTAFYLCATPVQSGELFFGEGSRLTVL.

The chain has TRBV6-5 and TRBJ2-1; 9 bases match TRBD1. Germline V gene sequence: CDR1 MNHEY, CDR2 SVGAGI. J was trimmed by 4 bases and V by 0 bases; bases with no gene match: 4. The CDR3 totals 16 residues. CDR3 DNA: TGTGCCAGCAGTTACTCACAGGGGGCGTTGTACAATGAGCAGTTCTTC. Translating gives CASSYSQGALYNEQFF.

The chain recombines TRBV29-1 with TRBJ1-1; D is uncertain. The CDR3 contains 11 residues. In germline, CDR1 is SQVTM, CDR2 ANQGSEA. The V and J ends lost 7 bases and 7 bases respectively, with 13 bases between them. CDR3: CSGTTGIEAFF. The CDR3 bases are TGCAGCGGCACCACCGGGATTGAAGCTTTCTTT.

V usage is TRBV4-1 and J usage is TRBJ2-5; TRBD1 matches at 8 bases. Germline CDR1 and CDR2: MGHRA and YSYEKL. V gave up 1 base and J gave up 6 bases; unmatched junction bases: 16. The CDR3 spans 18 residues. For the CDR3, the DNA is TGCGCCAGCAGCCAAGGGGGCGGCCGAACAGGGGGTTGGAAGACCCAGTACTTC. Protein product: CASSQGGGRTGGWKTQYF.

The V gene is TRBV7-2, the J gene TRBJ2-5; a possible D gene is TRBD2 (5 bases). Germline V CDR1 and CDR2: SGHTA, FQGNSA. CDR3 length: 17 residues. V gave up 5 bases and J gave up 7 bases, with 26 bases separating them. The CDR3 sequence is CASSPQVGEQGLGTQYF. DNA for the CDR3: TGTGCCAGCAGCCCGCAGGTCGGGGAACAAGGGTTGGGGACCCAGTACTTC.

The chain combines TRBV11-2 with TRBJ1-1; 9 nucleotides match TRBD1. V gave up 5 bases and J gave up 5 bases; unmatched junction bases: 6. The CDR3 is 14 residues long. CDR1 and CDR2 from the germline V gene are SGHAT and FQNNGV. The CDR3 here is CASSLGTGTTEAFF. CDR3 DNA sequence: TGTGCCAGCAGCCTCGGGACAGGGACAACTGAAGCTTTCTTT.

The chain employs TRBV11-2 and TRBJ1-1; 8 bases agree with TRBD1. V lost 2 bases, J lost 5 bases, and 7 bases stayed unmatched. Germline V gene sequence: CDR1 SGHAT, CDR2 FQNNGV. The CDR3 has 15 residues. CDR3: CASSLFGRQGTEAFF. For the CDR3, the DNA is TGTGCCAGCAGCTTATTTGGGAGACAGGGGACTGAAGCTTTCTTT. The full variable domain, in which reference TRBV11-2 and TRBJ1-1 provide the parts outside the CDR3, is EAGVAQSPRYKIIEKRQSVAFWCNPISGHATLYWYQQILGQGPKLLIQFQNNGVVDDSQLPKDRFSAERLKGVDSTLKIQPAKLEDSAVYLCASSLFGRQGTEAFFGQGTRLTVV.

The chain uses TRBV24-1 and TRBJ2-3; D is unresolved. Trimming left V 0 bases short and J 4 bases short, with 7 bases between. The CDR3 runs 14 residues. CDR1 and CDR2 (germline): KGHDR, SFDVKD. The DNA of the CDR3 is TGTGCCACCAGTGATTTGTGGCGGCCAGATACGCAGTATTTT. Protein product: CATSDLWRPDTQYF.

This sequence joins TRBV15 and TRBJ1-1, with D perhaps matching TRBD1 (6 bases). Trimming removed 4 bases from V and 1 base from J, with 13 bases in between. Germline V gene lookup returns CDR1 LNHNV and CDR2 YYDKDF (reference sequence). This CDR3 contains 15 residues. The DNA of the CDR3 is TGTGCCACCAGCAAGGCCAGGGGTCCGAACACTGAAGCTTTCTTT. Encoded protein: CATSKARGPNTEAFF.